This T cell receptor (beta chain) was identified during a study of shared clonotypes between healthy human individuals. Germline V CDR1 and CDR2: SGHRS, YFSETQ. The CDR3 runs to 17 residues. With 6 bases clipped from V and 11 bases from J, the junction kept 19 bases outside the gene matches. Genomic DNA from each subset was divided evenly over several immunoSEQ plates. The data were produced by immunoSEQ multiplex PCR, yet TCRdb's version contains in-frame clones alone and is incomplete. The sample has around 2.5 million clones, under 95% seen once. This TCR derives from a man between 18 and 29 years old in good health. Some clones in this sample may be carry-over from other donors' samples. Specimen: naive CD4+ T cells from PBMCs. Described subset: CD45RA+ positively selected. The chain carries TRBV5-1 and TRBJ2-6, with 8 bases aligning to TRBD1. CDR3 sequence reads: CASTLNGQGTPRDVLTF. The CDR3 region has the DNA TGCGCCAGCACCCTTAACGGACAGGGAACGCCTCGAGACGTCCTGACTTTC.